The 9 T cell receptor beta chains reported below all come from one sample, sequenced in a study of beta chain features in type 1 diabetes. Study conclusions and caveats: All four CD4+ subsets from Type 1 diabetes patients carried moderately but significantly shorter TCRB CDR3s.

For these receptors, no antigen is known. The entirety of the isolated RNA underwent reverse transcription, so expressed TCRB transcripts were sequenced. Profiled with immunoSEQ multiplex PCR; TCRdb holds only in-frame clones, not every one. The sample includes some 120,000 clones, 15% to 20% seen only once; the top ten take 2% to 3%. Sequencing was carried out using central memory CD4+ T cells from blood. The receptors were gathered from a man aged 18 to 30 with type 1 diabetes.

This clone showed up just a few times. The rearrangement joins TRBV29-1 to TRBJ2-3; D gene ambiguous. The germline V gene has CDR1 SQVTM and CDR2 ANQGSEA. CDR3 size: 10 residues. In DNA form, the CDR3 reads TGCACCGCCAGGACAGATACGCAGTATTTT. Translation: CTARTDTQYF.

The chain links TRBV7-2 to TRBJ2-5, with a weak D call TRBD2 (5 bases). V lost 5 bases and J lost 4, with 14 bases in between. The CDR3 runs to 14 residues. Looked up from germline, CDR1 is SGHTA and CDR2 is FQGNSA. The CDR3 reads CASSQDRERETQYF. The CDR3 bases are TGTGCCAGCAGCCAAGATAGGGAGAGAGAGACCCAGTACTTC.

This clone has a count of ten or more. This sequence joins TRBV4-3 and TRBJ2-1; weak D call: TRBD1 (5 bases). V lost 2 bases and J lost 0, with 11 bases in between. The CDR3 loop spans 16 amino acids. Germline-derived CDR1 and CDR2 are LGHNA and YSLEER. The CDR3 loop reads CASSQLDIFSYNEQFF. CDR3 DNA: TGCGCCAGCAGCCAACTGGACATTTTCTCCTACAATGAGCAGTTCTTC.

V is TRBV4-1 and J is TRBJ2-2; 9 positions agree with TRBD2. With 0 bases clipped from V and 4 bases from J, the junction kept 6 bases outside the gene matches. The germline V gene has CDR1 MGHRA and CDR2 YSYEKL. This CDR3 spans 17 amino acids. CDR3 region: CASSQDAGAGGTGELFF. The CDR3 DNA sequence: TGCGCCAGCAGCCAAGATGCGGGAGCGGGGGGCACCGGGGAGCTGTTTTTT.

The chain carries TRBV6-6 and TRBJ1-2, with 7 bases lining up with TRBD1. The CDR3 consists of 14 residues. V gave up 0 bases and J gave up 4 bases; unmatched junction bases: 2. Germline CDR1 MNHNY, CDR2 SVGAGI (reference sequence). The CDR3 reads CASSYSTGFYGYTF. The DNA for the CDR3 is TGTGCCAGCAGTTACTCGACAGGGTTCTATGGCTACACCTTC.

This chain joins TRBV29-1 and TRBJ2-1, with TRBD2 matching 10 bases. V gave up 3 bases and J gave up 3 bases; unmatched junction bases: 2. The CDR3 is 14 residues long. Germline assignment: CDR1 SQVTM and CDR2 ANQGSEA. The CDR3 protein is CSVDGTSDYNEQFF. In DNA form, the CDR3 reads TGCAGCGTTGACGGGACTAGCGACTACAATGAGCAGTTCTTC.

This clone was seen only a few times. Other nucleotide sequences from this sample produce the same CDR3. V gene TRBV18 combines with J gene TRBJ2-3; D gene uncertain. Germline CDR1 is KGHSH and CDR2 is LQKENI. The V gene lost 0 bases and the J gene lost 3 bases, with 4 bases spanning the gap. The CDR3 has 13 amino acids. CDR3 in amino acids: CASSPPSTDTQYF. The CDR3 DNA follows: TGTGCCAGCTCACCACCGAGTACAGATACGCAGTATTTT.

This clone was observed a few times. CDR3 nucleotides: TGTGCCACCCACGGAAGTAGCGGGAGTTTGGAGACCCAGTACTTC. Amino acids: CATHGSSGSLETQYF. The chain joins TRBV5-4 to TRBJ2-5, with TRBD2 matching over 9 bases. V lost 9 bases, J lost 5 bases, and 14 bases stayed unmatched. CDR3 length equals 15 residues. Germline CDR1 SGHNT, CDR2 YYREEE (reference sequence).

The genes are TRBV30 and TRBJ2-1, with D possibly being TRBD2 (5 bases). V was clipped by 0 bases and J by 8 bases, with 20 bases between them. CDR1 is GTSNPN and CDR2 is SVGIG in the germline V gene (reference sequence). The length of the CDR3 is 16 residues. The CDR3 loop is CAWSVGSGSSGDEQFF. The DNA for the CDR3 is TGTGCCTGGAGTGTGGGTAGTGGGAGTTCCGGGGATGAGCAGTTCTTC.